Sequencing of this TCR beta chain was carried out in a study of beta chain features in type 1 diabetes. Study outcomes and limitations: Among all four CD4+ subsets, Type 1 diabetes patients had TCRB CDR3s that were moderately but significantly shorter. VDJ junctions from patients with type 1 diabetes contained fewer insertions and more deletions.

cDNA synthesis used the whole RNA isolate, giving expressed TCRB sequences. Here immunoSEQ multiplex PCR was the method, and the copy in TCRdb shows in-frame clones only, minus some. This sample has 300,000 to 450,000 clones, with 10% to 15% found just once. In regard to this clone: Its specificity is unknown.

The source of this sequence is a woman aged 18-35 years with type 1 diabetes. The sample consisted of naive CD4+ T cells from blood.

For the CDR3, the DNA is TGTGCCAGCTCACCAACCAGGGGTAGCACAGATACGCAGTATTTT. Protein product: CASSPTRGSTDTQYF. This chain joins TRBV18 and TRBJ2-3; D might be TRBD1 (6 bases). The germline CDR1 and CDR2 sequences are KGHSH and LQKENI. V gave up 2 bases and J gave up 0 bases, with 9 bases separating them. The CDR3 contains 15 residues. Variable domain in full (rest from reference TRBV18 and TRBJ2-3): NAGVMQNPRHLVRRRGQEARLRCSPMKGHSHVYWYRQLPEEGLKFMVYLQKENIIDESGMPKERFSAEFPKEGPSILRIQQVVRGDSAAYFCASSPTRGSTDTQYFGPGTRLTVL.